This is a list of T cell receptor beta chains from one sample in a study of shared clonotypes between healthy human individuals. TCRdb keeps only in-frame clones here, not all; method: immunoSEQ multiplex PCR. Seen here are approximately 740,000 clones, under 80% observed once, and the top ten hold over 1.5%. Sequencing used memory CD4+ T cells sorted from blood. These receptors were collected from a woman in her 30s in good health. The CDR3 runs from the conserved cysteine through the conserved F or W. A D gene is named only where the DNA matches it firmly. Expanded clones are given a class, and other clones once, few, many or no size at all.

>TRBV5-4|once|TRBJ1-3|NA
TGTGCCAGCAGCTTAGGGGGTTCCCACTCTGGAAACACCATATATTTT
CASSLGGSHSGNTIYF
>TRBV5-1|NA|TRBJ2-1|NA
TGCGCCAGCAGAAGAGGCGGGGCTAACAATGAGCAGTTCTTC
CASRRGGANNEQFF
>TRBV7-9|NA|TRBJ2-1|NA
TGTGCCAGCACCTGGGGGTTAGGATCCTACAATGAGCAGTTCTTC
CASTWGLGSYNEQFF
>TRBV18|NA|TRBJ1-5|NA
TGTGCCAGCTCACCAGGTAGCAATCAGCCCCAGCATTTT
CASSPGSNQPQHF
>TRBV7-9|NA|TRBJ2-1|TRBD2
TGTGCCAGCAGCCCGCTAGCGGGTTCAAGCTCCTACAATGAGCAGTTCTTC
CASSPLAGSSSYNEQFF
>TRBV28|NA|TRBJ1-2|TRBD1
TGTGCCAGCAGCCCCCCCTCGACAGGGTCTTATGGCTACACCTTC
CASSPPSTGSYGYTF
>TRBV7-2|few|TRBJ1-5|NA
TGTGCCAGCAGCTTTACGGGGGGCTACAATCAGCCCCAGCATTTT
CASSFTGGYNQPQHF
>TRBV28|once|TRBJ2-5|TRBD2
TGTGCCAGCAGTTCGGGACTAGCGGGGGAGACCCAGTACTTC
CASSSGLAGETQYF
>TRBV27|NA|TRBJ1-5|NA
TGTGCCAGCAGTATCCGACAGGCCAATCAGCCCCAGCATTTT
CASSIRQANQPQHF
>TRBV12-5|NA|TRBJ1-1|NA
TGTGCTAGTGGTTTGGGCACCGAAGCTTTCTTT
CASGLGTEAFF
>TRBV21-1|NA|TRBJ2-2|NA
TGTGCCGGGGGGACAGGTTGGACCGGGGAGCTGTTTTTT
CAGGTGWTGELFF
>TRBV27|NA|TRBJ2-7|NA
TGTGCCAGCCAAAGGGCAGGGAGGTACGAGCAGTACTTC
CASQRAGRYEQYF
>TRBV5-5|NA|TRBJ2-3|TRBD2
TGTGCCAGCAGCGCCGGGCTAGCGGGAGGCACAGATACGCAGTATTTT
CASSAGLAGGTDTQYF
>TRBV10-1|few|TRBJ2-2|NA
TGCGCCAGCAGTCATCAATACACCGGGGAGCTGTTTTTT
CASSHQYTGELFF
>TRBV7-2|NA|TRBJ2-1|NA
TGTGCCAGCAGCTTAGTGGGTCGGATATACAATGAGCAGTTCTTC
CASSLVGRIYNEQFF
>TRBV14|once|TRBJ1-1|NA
TGTGCCAGCAGCCAGAGGGCCGACGGCACTGAAGCTTTCTTT
CASSQRADGTEAFF
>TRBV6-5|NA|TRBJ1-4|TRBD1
TGTGCCAGCACCGTTGACAGGGCGAGTGAAAAACTGTTTTTT
CASTVDRASEKLFF
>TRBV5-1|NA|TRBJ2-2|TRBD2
TGCGCCAGCTTCCTAGCGGAAAACACCGGGGAGCTGTTTTTT
CASFLAENTGELFF
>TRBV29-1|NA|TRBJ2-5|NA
TGCAGCGTTGACGTGGGGACGGAGACCCAGTACTTC
CSVDVGTETQYF
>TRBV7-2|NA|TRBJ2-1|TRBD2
TGTGCCAGCAGCCCCTGGGGGACTAGCGGGATTCCTGAGCAGTTCTTC
CASSPWGTSGIPEQFF
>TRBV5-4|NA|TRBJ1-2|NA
TGTGCCAGCAGCCGCTCGGGGAGGGTTTGGGATGGCTACACCTTC
CASSRSGRVWDGYTF
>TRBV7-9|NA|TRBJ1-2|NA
TGTGCCAGCAGCTTTAGTGGTCAGGGGTTGTATGGCTACACCTTC
CASSFSGQGLYGYTF
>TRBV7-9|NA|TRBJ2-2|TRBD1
TGTGCCAGCAGCTTACGGGGACAGGGGGGCACCGGGGAGCTGTTTTTT
CASSLRGQGGTGELFF
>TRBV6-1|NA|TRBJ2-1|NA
TGTGCCAGCAGGCCGCGGACGGCGTCCTACAATGAGCAGTTCTTC
CASRPRTASYNEQFF
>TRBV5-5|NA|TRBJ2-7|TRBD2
TGTGCCAGCAGCCGAGGACTAGCGGGAGGGCAGAGCGAGCAGTACTTC
CASSRGLAGGQSEQYF
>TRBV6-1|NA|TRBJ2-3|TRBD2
TGTGCCAGCAGTGAAGTTCCGAACTTTGTAGCGGGAGGAGTAGTTGGCACAGATACGCAGTATTTT
CASSEVPNFVAGGVVGTDTQYF
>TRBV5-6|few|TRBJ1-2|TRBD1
TGTGCCAGCACCCAGGGGGTCTATGGCTACACCTTC
CASTQGVYGYTF
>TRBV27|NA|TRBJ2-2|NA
TGTGCCAGCAGTTTGGGGGTCTGGACCGGGGAGCTGTTTTTT
CASSLGVWTGELFF
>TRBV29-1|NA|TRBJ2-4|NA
TGCAGCGTTGAGCAGGGTGCGGGGGCCAAAAACATTCAGTACTTC
CSVEQGAGAKNIQYF
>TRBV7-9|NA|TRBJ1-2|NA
TGTGCCAGCAGCCTAATGGGGTACTATGGCTACACCTTC
CASSLMGYYGYTF
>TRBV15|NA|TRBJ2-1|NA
TGTGCCACCAGCAGAGAGGCGGGGAGCTACAATGAGCAGTTCTTC
CATSREAGSYNEQFF
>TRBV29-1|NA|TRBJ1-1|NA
TGCAGCGTTGGGACAGTGAACACTGAAGCTTTCTTT
CSVGTVNTEAFF
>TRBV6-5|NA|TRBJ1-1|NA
TGTGCCAGCAGTTATACAGGGAATACTGAAGCTTTCTTT
CASSYTGNTEAFF
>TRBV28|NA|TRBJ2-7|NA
TGTGCCAGCAGTCCCAAGGGCAGCGTAAGGATCGAGCAGTACTTC
CASSPKGSVRIEQYF
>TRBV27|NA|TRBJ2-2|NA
TGTGCCAGCAGATGGCGGCCATCGAACACCGGGGAGCTGTTTTTT
CASRWRPSNTGELFF